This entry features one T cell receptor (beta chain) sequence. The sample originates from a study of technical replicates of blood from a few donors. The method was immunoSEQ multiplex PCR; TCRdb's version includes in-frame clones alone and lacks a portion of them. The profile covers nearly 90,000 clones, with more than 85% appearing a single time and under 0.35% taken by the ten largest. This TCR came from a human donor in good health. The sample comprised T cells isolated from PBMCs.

The CDR3 DNA follows: TGCGCCAGCAGCCATCCACAGGGCTCTGGGGCCAACGTCCTGACTTTC. Amino acids: CASSHPQGSGANVLTF. The chain is built from TRBV4-1 and TRBJ2-6; D is perhaps TRBD1 (6 bases). The CDR3 spans 16 residues. The germline V gene has CDR1 MGHRA and CDR2 YSYEKL. The V and J ends lost 3 bases and 0 bases respectively, with 9 bases between them.